This TCR beta chain comes out of a study of blood T cells in healthy people across ages. The table lists this clonotype with a few counts. CDR3 length: 13 amino acids. Germline lookup yields CDR1 SNHLY and CDR2 FYNNEI. Using a J-beta primer mix together with a sample-barcoded 5' primer, a second PCR was run for roughly 6 to 12 cycles. TCRdb itself ran the 5' RACE reads through MiXCR, one entry per CDR3 protein. The sample holds fewer than 900,000 distinct CDR3 sequences, under 40% seen once. This TCR was sampled from a man aged 18-30 years in good health. The chain combines TRBV2 with TRBJ2-3; 7 nucleotides match TRBD2. Sample: blood. The CDR3 region has the DNA TGTGTCGCCTCGGGGACTAACACAGATACGCAGTATTTT. As protein: CVASGTNTDTQYF. The variable domain in full, with the rest retrieved from reference TRBV2 and TRBJ2-3, is EPEVTQTPSHQVTQMGQEVILRCVPISNHLYFYWYRQILGQKVEFLVSFYNNEISEKSEIFDDQFSVERPDGSNFTLKIRSTKLEDSAMYFCVASGTNTDTQYFGPGTRLTVL.